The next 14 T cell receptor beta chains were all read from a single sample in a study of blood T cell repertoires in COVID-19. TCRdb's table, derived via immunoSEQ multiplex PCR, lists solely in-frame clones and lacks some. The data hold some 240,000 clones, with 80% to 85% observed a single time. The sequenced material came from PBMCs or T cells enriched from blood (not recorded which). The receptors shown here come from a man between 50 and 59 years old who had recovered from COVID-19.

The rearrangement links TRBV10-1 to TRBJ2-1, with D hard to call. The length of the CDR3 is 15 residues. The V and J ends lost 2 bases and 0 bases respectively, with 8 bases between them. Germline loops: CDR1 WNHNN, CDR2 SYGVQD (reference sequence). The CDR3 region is CASSEEPYSYNEQFF. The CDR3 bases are TGCGCCAGCAGTGAGGAGCCCTACTCCTACAATGAGCAGTTCTTC.

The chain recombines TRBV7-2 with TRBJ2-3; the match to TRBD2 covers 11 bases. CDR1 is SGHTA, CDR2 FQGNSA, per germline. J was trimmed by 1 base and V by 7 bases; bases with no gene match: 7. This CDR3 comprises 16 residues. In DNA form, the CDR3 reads TGTGCCAGCACCAAGGCGGGACTAGCGGGCACAGATACGCAGTATTTT. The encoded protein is CASTKAGLAGTDTQYF.

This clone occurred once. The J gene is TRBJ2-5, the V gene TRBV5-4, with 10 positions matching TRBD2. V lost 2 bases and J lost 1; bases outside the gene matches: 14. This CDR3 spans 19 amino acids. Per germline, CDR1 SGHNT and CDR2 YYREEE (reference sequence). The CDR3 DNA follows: TGTGCCAGCAGCTTTGGCCCTCGGGTTAGCGGGGGGTCCCAAGAGACCCAGTACTTC. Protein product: CASSFGPRVSGGSQETQYF. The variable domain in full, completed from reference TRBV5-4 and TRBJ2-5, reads ETGVTQSPTHLIKTRGQQVTLRCSSQSGHNTVSWYQQALGQGPQFIFQYYREEENGRGNFPPRFSGLQFPNYSSELNVNALELDDSALYLCASSFGPRVSGGSQETQYFGPGTRLLVL.

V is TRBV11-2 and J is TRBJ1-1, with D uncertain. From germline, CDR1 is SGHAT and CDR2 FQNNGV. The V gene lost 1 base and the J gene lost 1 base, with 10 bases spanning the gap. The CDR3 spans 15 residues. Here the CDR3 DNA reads TGTGCCAGCAGCTTAGGAACAGCCAAGAACACTGAAGCTTTCTTT. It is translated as CASSLGTAKNTEAFF. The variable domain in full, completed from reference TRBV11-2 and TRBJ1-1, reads EAGVAQSPRYKIIEKRQSVAFWCNPISGHATLYWYQQILGQGPKLLIQFQNNGVVDDSQLPKDRFSAERLKGVDSTLKIQPAKLEDSAVYLCASSLGTAKNTEAFFGQGTRLTVV.

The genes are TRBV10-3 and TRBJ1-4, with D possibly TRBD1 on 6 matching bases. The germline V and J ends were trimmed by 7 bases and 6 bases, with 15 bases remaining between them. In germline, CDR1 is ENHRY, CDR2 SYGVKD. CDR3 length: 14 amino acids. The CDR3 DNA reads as TGTGCCATCAAGGGGGGGCCGGGGGATGAAAAACTGTTTTTT. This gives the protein CAIKGGPGDEKLFF.

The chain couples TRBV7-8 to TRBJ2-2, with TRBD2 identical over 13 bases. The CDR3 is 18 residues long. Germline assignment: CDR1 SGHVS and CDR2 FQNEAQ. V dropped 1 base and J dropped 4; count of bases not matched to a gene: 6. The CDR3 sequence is CASSLGTSGSTGTGELFF. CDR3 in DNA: TGTGCCAGCAGCTTAGGGACTAGCGGGAGCACGGGCACCGGGGAGCTGTTTTTT.

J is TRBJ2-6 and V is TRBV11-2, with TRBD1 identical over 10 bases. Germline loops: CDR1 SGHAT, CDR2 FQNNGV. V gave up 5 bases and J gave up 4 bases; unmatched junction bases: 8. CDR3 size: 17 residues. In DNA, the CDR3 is TGTGCCAGCAGCGTACGACAGGGGGCTAGCGGGGCCAACGTCCTGACTTTC. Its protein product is CASSVRQGASGANVLTF.

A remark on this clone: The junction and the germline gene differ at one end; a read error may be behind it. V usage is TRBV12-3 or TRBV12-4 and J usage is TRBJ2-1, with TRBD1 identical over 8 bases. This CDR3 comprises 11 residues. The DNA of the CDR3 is TGTGCCAGCAGTTCAAGACAGGGGTTTCTCTTC. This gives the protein CASSSRQGFLF.

CDR3 sequence reads: CASSSPGSSYEQYF. CDR3 DNA: TGTGCCAGCAGTTCTCCGGGGAGCTCCTACGAGCAGTACTTC. This chain joins TRBV27 and TRBJ2-7; TRBD2 is a possible D gene (5 bases). CDR3 length: 14 residues. The V gene lost 4 bases and the J gene lost 0 bases, with 10 bases spanning the gap. CDR1 MNHEY and CDR2 SMNVEV come from the germline V gene (reference sequence).

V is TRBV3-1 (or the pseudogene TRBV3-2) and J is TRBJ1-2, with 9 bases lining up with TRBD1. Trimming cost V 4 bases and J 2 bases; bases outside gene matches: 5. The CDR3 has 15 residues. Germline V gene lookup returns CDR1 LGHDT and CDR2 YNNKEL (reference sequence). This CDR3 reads CASSRQGVGNYGYTF. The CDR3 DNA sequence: TGTGCCAGCAGCCGACAGGGGGTAGGGAACTATGGCTACACCTTC.

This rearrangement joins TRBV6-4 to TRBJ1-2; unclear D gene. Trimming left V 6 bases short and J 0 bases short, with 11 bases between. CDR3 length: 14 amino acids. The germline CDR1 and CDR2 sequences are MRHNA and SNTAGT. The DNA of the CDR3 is TGTGCCAGCAGGCCAGGCACTGCTAACTATGGCTACACCTTC. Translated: CASRPGTANYGYTF.

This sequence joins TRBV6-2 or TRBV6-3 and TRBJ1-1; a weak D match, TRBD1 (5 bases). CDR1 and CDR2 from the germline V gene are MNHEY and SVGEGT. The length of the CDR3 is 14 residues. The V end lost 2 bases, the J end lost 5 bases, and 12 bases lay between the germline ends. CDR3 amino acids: CASSYGKGQTEAFF. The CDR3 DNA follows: TGTGCCAGCAGTTACGGAAAGGGGCAGACTGAAGCTTTCTTT.

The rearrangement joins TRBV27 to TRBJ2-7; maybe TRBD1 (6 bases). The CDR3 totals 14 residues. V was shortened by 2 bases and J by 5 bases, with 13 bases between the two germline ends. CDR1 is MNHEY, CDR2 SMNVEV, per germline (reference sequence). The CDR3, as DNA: TGTGCCAGCAGTTTAGGACAGACCAACAACGAGCAGTACTTC. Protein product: CASSLGQTNNEQYF.

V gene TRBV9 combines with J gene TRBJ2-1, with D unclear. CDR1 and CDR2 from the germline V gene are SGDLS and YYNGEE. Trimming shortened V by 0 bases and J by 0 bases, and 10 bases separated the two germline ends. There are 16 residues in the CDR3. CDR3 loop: CASSVVRKSSYNEQFF. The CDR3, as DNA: TGTGCCAGCAGCGTAGTTCGCAAGAGCTCCTACAATGAGCAGTTCTTC.